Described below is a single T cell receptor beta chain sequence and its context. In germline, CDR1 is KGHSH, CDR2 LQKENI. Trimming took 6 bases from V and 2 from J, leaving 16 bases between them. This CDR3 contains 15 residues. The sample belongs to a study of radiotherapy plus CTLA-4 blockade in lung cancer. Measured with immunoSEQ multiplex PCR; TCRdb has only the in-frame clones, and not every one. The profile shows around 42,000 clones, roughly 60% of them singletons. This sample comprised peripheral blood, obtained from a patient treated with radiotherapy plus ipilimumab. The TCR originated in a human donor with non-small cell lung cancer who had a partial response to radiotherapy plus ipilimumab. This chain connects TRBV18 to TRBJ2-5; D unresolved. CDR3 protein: CASSPSRELQETQYF. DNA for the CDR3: TGTGCCAGCTCTCCCTCCCGAGAACTTCAAGAGACCCAGTACTTC. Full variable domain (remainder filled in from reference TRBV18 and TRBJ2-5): NAGVMQNPRHLVRRRGQEARLRCSPMKGHSHVYWYRQLPEEGLKFMVYLQKENIIDESGMPKERFSAEFPKEGPSILRIQQVVRGDSAAYFCASSPSRELQETQYFGPGTRLLVL.